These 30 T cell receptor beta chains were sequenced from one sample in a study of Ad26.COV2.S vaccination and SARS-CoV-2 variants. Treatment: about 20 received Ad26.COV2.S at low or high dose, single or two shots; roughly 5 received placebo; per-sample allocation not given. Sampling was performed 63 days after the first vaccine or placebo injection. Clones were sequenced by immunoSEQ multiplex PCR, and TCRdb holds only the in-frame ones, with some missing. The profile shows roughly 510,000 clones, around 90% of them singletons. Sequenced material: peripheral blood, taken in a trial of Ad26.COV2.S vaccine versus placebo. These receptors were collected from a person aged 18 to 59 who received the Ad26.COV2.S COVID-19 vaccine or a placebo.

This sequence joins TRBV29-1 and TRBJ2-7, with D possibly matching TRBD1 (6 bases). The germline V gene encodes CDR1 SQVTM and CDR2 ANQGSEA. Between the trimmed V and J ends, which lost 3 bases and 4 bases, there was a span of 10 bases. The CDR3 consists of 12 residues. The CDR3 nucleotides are TGCAGCGTTGAGGGGGCTCCTTACGAGCAGTACTTC. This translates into CSVEGAPYEQYF.

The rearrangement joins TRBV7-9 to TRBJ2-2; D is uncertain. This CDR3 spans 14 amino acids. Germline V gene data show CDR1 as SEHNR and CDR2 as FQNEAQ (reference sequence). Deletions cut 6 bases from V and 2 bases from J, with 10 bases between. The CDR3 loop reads CASSMAGNTGELFF. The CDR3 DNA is TGTGCCAGCAGTATGGCAGGAAACACCGGGGAGCTGTTTTTT.

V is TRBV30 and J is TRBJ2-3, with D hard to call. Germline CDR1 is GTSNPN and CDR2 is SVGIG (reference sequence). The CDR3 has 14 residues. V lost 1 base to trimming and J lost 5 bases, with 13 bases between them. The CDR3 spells CAWSEGGPLDTQYF. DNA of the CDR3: TGTGCCTGGAGTGAGGGCGGTCCCCTAGATACGCAGTATTTT.

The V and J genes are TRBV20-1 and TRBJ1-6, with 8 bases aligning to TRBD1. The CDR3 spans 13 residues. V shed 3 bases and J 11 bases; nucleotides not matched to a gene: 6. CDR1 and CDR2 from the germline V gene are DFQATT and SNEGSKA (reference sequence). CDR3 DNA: TGCAGTGCTAGTGCAGGGGGCGTAGCACCCCTCCACTTT. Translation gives CSASAGGVAPLHF.

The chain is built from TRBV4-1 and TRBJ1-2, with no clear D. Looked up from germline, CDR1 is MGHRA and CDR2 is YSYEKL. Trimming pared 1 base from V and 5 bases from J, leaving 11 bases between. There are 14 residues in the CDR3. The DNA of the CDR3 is TGCGCCAGCAGCCAAGTGGCGTCCGGATATGGCTACACCTTC. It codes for CASSQVASGYGYTF.

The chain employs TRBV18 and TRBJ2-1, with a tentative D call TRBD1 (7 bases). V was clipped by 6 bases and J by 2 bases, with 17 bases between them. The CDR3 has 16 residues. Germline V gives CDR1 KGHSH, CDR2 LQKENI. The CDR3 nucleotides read TGTGCCAGCTCGACCAGGGGGGTGAACCCCTACAATGAGCAGTTCTTC. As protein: CASSTRGVNPYNEQFF.

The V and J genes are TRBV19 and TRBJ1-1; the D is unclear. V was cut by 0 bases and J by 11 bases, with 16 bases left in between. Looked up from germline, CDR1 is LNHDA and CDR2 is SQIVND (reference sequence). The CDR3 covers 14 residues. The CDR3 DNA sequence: TGTGCCAGTAGTATAGATATCGGGCGGAGTTGGGCTTTCTTT. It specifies CASSIDIGRSWAFF.

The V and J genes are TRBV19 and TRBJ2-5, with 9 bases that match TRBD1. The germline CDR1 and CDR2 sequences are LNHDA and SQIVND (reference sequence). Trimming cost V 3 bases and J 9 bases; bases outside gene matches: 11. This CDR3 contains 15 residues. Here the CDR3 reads CASSMGGTGRMSQYF. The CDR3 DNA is TGTGCCAGTAGTATGGGTGGGACAGGGAGGATGTCCCAGTACTTC.

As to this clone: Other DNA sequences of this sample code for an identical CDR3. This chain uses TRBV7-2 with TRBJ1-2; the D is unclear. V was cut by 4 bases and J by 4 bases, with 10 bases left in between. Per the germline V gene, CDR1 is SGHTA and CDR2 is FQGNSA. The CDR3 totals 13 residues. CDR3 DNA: TGTGCCAGCAGCTCGACCCTGGGCTATGGCTACACCTTC. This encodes CASSSTLGYGYTF.

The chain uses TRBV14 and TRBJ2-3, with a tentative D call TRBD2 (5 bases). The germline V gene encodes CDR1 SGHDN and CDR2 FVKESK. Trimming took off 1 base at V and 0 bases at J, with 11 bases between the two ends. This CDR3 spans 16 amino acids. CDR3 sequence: CASSQGASRSTDTQYF. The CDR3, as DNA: TGTGCCAGCAGCCAAGGGGCTAGCCGGAGCACAGATACGCAGTATTTT.

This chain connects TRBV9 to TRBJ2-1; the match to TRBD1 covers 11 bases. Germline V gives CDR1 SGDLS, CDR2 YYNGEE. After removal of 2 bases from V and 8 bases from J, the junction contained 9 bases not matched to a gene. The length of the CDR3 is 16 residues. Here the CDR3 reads CASSVNRDRGGDEQFF. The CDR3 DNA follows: TGTGCCAGCAGCGTCAACCGGGACAGGGGGGGCGATGAGCAGTTCTTC. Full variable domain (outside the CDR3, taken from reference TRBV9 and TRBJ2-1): DSGVTQTPKHLITATGQRVTLRCSPRSGDLSVYWYQQSLDQGLQFLIQYYNGEERAKGNILERFSAQQFPDLHSELNLSSLELGDSALYFCASSVNRDRGGDEQFFGPGTRLTVL.

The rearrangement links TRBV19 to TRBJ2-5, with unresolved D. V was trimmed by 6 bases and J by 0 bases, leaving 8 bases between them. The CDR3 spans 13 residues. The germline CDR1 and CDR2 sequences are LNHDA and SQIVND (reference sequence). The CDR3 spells CASSRMYQETQYF. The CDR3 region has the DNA TGTGCCAGTAGCCGCATGTACCAAGAGACCCAGTACTTC. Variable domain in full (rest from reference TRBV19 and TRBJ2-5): DGGITQSPKYLFRKEGQNVTLSCEQNLNHDAMYWYRQDPGQGLRLIYYSQIVNDFQKGDIAEGYSVSREKKESFPLTVTSAQKNPTAFYLCASSRMYQETQYFGPGTRLLVL.

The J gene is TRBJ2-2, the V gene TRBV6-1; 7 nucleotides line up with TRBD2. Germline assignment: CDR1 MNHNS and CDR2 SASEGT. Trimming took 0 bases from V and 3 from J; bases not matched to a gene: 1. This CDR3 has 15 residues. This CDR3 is CASSEASGYTGELFF. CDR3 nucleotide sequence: TGTGCCAGCAGTGAAGCTAGCGGGTACACCGGGGAGCTGTTTTTT.

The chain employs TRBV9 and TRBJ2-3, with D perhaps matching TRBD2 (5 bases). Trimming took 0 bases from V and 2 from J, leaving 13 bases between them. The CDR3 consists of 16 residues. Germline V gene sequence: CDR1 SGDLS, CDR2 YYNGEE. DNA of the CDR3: TGTGCCAGCAGCGTAGAGAGCGGCCTATCCACAGATACGCAGTATTTT. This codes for CASSVESGLSTDTQYF.

The CDR3 loop is CASSVRTSGWDEQYF. The CDR3 nucleotides read TGTGCCAGCAGCGTACGGACTAGCGGGTGGGACGAGCAGTACTTC. The rearrangement uses TRBV9 and TRBJ2-7; 11 bases are a match to TRBD2. Germline V lookup: CDR1 SGDLS, CDR2 YYNGEE. V gave up 1 base and J gave up 5 bases; unmatched junction bases: 5. CDR3 length: 15 residues.

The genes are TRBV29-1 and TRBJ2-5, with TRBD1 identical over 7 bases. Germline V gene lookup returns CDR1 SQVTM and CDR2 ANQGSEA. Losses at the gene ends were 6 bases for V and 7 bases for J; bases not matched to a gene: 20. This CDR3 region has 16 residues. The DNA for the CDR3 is TGCAGCGTAGTTTTTGAGCGAACAGACCCAGGGGGGACCCAGTACTTC. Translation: CSVVFERTDPGGTQYF.

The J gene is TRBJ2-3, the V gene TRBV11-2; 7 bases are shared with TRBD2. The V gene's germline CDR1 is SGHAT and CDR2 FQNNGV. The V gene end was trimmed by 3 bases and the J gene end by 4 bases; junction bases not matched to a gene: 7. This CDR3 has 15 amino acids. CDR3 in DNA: TGTGCCAGCAGCTTGGACTTAGCGGGTTCAGATACGCAGTATTTT. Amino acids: CASSLDLAGSDTQYF. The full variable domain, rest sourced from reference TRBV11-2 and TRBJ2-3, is EAGVAQSPRYKIIEKRQSVAFWCNPISGHATLYWYQQILGQGPKLLIQFQNNGVVDDSQLPKDRFSAERLKGVDSTLKIQPAKLEDSAVYLCASSLDLAGSDTQYFGPGTRLTVL.

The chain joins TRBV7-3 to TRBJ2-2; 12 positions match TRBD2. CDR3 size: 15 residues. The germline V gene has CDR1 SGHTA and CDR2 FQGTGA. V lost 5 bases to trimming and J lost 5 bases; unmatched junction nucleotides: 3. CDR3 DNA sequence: TGTGCCAGCAGCACTCTAGCGGGAGGGACCGGGGAGCTGTTTTTT. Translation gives CASSTLAGGTGELFF.

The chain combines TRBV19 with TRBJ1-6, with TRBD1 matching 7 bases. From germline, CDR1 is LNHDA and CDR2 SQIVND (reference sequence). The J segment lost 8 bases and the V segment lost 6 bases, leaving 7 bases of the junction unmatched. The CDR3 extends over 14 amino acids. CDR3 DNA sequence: TGTGCCAGTAGAACGAACAGGGGAGATTCACCCCTCCACTTT. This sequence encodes CASRTNRGDSPLHF.

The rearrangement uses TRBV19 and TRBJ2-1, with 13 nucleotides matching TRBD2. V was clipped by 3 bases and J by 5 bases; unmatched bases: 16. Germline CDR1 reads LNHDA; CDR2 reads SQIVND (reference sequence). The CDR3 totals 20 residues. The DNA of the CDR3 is TGTGCCAGTAGTATCCGCTCCGGACTAGCGGGAGACGCACACCACAATGAGCAGTTCTTC. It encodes CASSIRSGLAGDAHHNEQFF.

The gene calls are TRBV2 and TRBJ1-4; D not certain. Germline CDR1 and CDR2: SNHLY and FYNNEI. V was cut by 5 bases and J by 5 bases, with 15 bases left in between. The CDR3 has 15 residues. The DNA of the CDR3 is TGTGCCAGCAGTTATAGTAGAAGTCCCAATGAAAAACTGTTTTTT. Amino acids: CASSYSRSPNEKLFF.

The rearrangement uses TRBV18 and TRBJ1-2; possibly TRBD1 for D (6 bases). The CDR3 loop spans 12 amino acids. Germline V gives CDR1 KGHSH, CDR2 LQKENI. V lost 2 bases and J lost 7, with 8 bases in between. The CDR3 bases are TGTGCCAGCTCACCAGGGGGCAGTGGCTACACCTTC. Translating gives CASSPGGSGYTF. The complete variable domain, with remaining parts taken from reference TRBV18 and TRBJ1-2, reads NAGVMQNPRHLVRRRGQEARLRCSPMKGHSHVYWYRQLPEEGLKFMVYLQKENIIDESGMPKERFSAEFPKEGPSILRIQQVVRGDSAAYFCASSPGGSGYTFGSGTRLTVV.

DNA of the CDR3: TGCGCCAGCAGCTTGGCCGCCCGCCCCTACAATGAGCAGTTCTTC. Translation gives CASSLAARPYNEQFF. This chain connects TRBV5-1 to TRBJ2-1; no firm D call. The CDR3 has 15 amino acids. Germline V gene data show CDR1 as SGHRS and CDR2 as YFSETQ. V shed 0 bases and J shed 2 bases, with 9 bases lying between them. Based on the CDR3 plus reference TRBV5-1 and TRBJ2-1, the full variable domain is KAGVTQTPRYLIKTRGQQVTLSCSPISGHRSVSWYQQTPGQGLQFLFEYFSETQRNKGNFPGRFSGRQFSNSRSEMNVSTLELGDSALYLCASSLAARPYNEQFFGPGTRLTVL.

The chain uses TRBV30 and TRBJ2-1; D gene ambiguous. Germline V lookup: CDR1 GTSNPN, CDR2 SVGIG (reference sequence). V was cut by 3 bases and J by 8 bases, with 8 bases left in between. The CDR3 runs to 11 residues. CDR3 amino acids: CAWSEMDEQFF. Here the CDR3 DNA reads TGTGCCTGGAGCGAAATGGATGAGCAGTTCTTC.

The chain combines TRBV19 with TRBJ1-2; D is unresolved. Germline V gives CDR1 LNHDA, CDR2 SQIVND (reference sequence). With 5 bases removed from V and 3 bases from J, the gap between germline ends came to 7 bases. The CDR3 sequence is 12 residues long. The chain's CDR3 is CASSGPYYGYTF. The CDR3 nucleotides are TGTGCCAGTAGTGGACCATACTATGGCTACACCTTC.

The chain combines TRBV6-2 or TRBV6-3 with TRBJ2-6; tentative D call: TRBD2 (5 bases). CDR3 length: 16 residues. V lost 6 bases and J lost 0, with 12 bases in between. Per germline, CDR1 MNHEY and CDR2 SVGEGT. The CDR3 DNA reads TGTGCCAGCAGCCCCCGAGGGAGCTCTGGGGCCAACGTCCTGACTTTC. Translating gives CASSPRGSSGANVLTF.

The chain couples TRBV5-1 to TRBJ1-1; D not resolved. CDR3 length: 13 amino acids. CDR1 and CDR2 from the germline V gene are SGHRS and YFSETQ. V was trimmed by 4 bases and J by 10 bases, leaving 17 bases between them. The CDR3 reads CASSAGLPTAAFF. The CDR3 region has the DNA TGCGCCAGCAGCGCGGGATTACCCACCGCAGCTTTCTTT. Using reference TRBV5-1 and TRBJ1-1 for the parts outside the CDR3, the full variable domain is KAGVTQTPRYLIKTRGQQVTLSCSPISGHRSVSWYQQTPGQGLQFLFEYFSETQRNKGNFPGRFSGRQFSNSRSEMNVSTLELGDSALYLCASSAGLPTAAFFGQGTRLTVV.

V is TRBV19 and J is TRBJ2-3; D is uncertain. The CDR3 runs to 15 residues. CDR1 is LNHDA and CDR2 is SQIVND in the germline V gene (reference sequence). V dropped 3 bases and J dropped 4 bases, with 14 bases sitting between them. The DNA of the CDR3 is TGTGCCAGTAGTATGGAATTAGGTCTAGCAGATACGCAGTATTTT. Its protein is CASSMELGLADTQYF.

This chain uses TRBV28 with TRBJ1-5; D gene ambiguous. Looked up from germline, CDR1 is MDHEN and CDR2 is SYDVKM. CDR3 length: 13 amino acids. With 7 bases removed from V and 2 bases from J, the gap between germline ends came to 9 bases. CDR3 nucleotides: TGTGCCAGCAACGTAGGCGGCAATCAGCCCCAGCATTTT. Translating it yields CASNVGGNQPQHF.

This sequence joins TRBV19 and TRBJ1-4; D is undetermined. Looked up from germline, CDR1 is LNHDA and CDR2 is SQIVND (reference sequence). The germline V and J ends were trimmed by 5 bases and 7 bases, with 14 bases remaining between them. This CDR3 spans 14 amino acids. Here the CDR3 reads CASSSAPKGEKLFF. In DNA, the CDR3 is TGTGCCAGTAGTTCAGCCCCCAAAGGTGAAAAACTGTTTTTT.